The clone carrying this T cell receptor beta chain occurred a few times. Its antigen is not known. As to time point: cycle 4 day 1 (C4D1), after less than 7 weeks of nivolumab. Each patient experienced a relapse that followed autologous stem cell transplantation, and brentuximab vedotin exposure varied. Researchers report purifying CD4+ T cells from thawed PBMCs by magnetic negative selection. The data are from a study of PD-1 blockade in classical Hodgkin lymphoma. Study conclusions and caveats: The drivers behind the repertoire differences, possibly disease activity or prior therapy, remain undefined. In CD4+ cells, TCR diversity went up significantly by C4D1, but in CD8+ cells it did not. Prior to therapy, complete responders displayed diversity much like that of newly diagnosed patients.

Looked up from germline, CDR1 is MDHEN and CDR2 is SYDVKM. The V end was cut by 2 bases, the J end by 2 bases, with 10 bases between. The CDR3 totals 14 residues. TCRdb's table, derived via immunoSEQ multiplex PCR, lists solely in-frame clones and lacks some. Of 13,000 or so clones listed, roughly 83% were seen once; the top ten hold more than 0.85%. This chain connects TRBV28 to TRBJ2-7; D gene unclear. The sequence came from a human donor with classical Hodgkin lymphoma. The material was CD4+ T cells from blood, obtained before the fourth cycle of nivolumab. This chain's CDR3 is CASSLSRPTYEQYF. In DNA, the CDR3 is TGTGCCAGCAGTTTAAGCAGGCCAACCTACGAGCAGTACTTC.